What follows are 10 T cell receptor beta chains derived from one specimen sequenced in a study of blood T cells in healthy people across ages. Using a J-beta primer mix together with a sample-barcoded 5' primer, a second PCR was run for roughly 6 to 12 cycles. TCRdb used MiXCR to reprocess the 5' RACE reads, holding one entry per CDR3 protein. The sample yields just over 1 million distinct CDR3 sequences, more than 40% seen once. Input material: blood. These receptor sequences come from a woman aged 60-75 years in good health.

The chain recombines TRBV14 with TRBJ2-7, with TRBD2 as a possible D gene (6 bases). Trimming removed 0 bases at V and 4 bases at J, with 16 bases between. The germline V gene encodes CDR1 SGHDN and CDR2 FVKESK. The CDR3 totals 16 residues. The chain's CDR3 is CASSQDFTGEAYEQYF. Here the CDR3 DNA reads TGTGCCAGCAGCCAAGATTTTACGGGAGAAGCATACGAGCAGTACTTC.

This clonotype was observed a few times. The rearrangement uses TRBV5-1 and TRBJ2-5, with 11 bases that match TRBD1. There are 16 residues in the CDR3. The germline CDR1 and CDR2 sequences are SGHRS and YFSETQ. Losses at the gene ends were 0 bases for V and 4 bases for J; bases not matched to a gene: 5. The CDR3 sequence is CASSLGGQGAVETQYF. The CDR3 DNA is TGCGCCAGCAGCTTGGGCGGACAGGGGGCCGTAGAGACCCAGTACTTC.

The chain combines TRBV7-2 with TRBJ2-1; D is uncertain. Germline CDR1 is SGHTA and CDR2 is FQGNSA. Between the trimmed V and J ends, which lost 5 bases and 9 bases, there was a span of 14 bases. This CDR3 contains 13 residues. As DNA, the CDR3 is TGTGCCAGCAGCCGCCACACGGACGTTGAGCAGTTCTTC. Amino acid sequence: CASSRHTDVEQFF.

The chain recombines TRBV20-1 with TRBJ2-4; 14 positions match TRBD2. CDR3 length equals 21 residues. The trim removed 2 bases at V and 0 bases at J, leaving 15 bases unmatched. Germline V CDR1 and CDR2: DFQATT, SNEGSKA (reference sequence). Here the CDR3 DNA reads TGCAGTGCTAGATTGGACAGTAGTGGGACTAGCGGGAGTCTAGCCAAAAACATTCAGTACTTC. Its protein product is CSARLDSSGTSGSLAKNIQYF.

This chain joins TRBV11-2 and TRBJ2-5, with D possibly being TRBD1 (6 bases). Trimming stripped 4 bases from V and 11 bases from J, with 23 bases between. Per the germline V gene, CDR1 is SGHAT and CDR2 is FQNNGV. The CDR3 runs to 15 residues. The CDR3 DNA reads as TGTGCCAGCAGCTCCACGAGGTCAAGGGGGATCCCTCAGTACTTC. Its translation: CASSSTRSRGIPQYF. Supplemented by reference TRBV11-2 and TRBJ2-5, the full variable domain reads EAGVAQSPRYKIIEKRQSVAFWCNPISGHATLYWYQQILGQGPKLLIQFQNNGVVDDSQLPKDRFSAERLKGVDSTLKIQPAKLEDSAVYLCASSSTRSRGIPQYFGPGTRLLVL.

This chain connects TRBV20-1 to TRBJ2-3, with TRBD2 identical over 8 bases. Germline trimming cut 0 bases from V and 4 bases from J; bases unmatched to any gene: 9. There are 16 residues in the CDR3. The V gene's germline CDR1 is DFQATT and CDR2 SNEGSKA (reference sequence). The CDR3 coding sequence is TGCAGTGCTAGAGATTCGAGCGCGGGAGGCCCAGATACGCAGTATTTT. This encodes CSARDSSAGGPDTQYF.

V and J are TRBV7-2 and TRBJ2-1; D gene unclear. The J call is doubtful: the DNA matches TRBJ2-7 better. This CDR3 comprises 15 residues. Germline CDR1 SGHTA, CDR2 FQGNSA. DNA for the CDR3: TGTGCCAGCAGCTTAGGAGTGGGGATCAACTACGAGCAGTACTTC. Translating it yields CASSLGVGINYEQYF.

The CDR3 DNA is TGCAGTGCGCCGGCGGTTGCGAACGAGCAGTACTTC. Translated: CSAPAVANEQYF. The V gene is TRBV20-1, the J gene TRBJ2-7; D unresolved. Germline V CDR1 and CDR2: DFQATT, SNEGSKA (reference sequence). V lost 6 bases and J lost 5, with 14 bases in between. CDR3 length: 12 residues.

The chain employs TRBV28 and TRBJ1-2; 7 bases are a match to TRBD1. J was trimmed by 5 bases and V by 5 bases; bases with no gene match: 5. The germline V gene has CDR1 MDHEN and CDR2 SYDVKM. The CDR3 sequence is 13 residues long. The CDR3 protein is CASSPTGWYGYTF. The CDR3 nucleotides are TGTGCCAGCAGTCCGACAGGGTGGTATGGCTACACCTTC.

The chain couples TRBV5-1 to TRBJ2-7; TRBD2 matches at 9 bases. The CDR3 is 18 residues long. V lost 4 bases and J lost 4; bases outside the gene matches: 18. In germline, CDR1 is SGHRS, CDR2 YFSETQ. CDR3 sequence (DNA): TGCGCCAGCAGCACGACCGGGACTAGCTTAAACGGAATGTACGAGCAGTACTTC. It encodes CASSTTGTSLNGMYEQYF.